This T cell receptor (beta chain) originates from a study of blood T cell repertoires in COVID-19. Turning to the study itself: The origin of the acute and convalescent COVID-19 samples was the United States, Italy and Spain.

The assay was immunoSEQ multiplex PCR, and TCRdb's table has in-frame clones only and misses some. This table has fewer than 300,000 clones, roughly 88% appearing once. Participants came from under 30 US areas, aged about 18 to 89 years. The sequenced sample consisted of PBMCs or T cells enriched from blood (not recorded which). The sequence derives from a woman under 40 who had recovered from COVID-19.

The DNA of the CDR3 is TGTGCCAGCTCACCCCGACAGGAGGCAACAAACCAGCCCCAGCATTTT. Its protein product is CASSPRQEATNQPQHF. V is TRBV18 and J is TRBJ1-5, with a possible D match to TRBD1 (6 bases). Trimming cost V 3 bases and J 7 bases, with 19 bases left between them. This CDR3 is 16 amino acids long. Germline V CDR1 and CDR2: KGHSH, LQKENI.